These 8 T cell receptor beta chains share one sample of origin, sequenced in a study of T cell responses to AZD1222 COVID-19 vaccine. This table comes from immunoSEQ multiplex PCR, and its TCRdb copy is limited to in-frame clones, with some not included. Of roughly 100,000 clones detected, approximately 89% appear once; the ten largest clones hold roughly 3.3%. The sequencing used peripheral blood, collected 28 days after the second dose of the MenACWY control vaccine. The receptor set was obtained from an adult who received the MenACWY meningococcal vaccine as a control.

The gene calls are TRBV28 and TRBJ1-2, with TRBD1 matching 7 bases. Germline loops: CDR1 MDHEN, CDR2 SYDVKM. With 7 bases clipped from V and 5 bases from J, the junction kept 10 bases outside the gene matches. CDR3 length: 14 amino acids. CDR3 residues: CASTKQGRGYGYTF. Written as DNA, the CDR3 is TGTGCCAGCACTAAACAGGGGCGGGGGTATGGCTACACCTTC.

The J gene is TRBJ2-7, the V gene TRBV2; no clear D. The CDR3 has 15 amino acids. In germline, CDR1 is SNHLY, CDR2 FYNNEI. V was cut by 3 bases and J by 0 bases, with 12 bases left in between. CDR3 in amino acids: CASSDVLPSSYEQYF. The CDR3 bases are TGTGCCAGCAGTGATGTTCTGCCTTCCTCCTACGAGCAGTACTTC. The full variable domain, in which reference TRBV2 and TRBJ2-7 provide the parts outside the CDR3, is EPEVTQTPSHQVTQMGQEVILRCVPISNHLYFYWYRQILGQKVEFLVSFYNNEISEKSEIFDDQFSVERPDGSNFTLKIRSTKLEDSAMYFCASSDVLPSSYEQYFGPGTRLTVT.

The chain's CDR3 is CASSLELVDGREAFF. The CDR3 DNA is TGTGCCAGCAGCTTAGAACTAGTGGACGGCCGTGAAGCTTTCTTT. The chain uses TRBV11-2 and TRBJ1-1, with D hard to call. Trimming removed 0 bases from V and 7 bases from J, with 15 bases in between. The CDR3 sequence is 15 residues long. Germline CDR1 reads SGHAT; CDR2 reads FQNNGV.

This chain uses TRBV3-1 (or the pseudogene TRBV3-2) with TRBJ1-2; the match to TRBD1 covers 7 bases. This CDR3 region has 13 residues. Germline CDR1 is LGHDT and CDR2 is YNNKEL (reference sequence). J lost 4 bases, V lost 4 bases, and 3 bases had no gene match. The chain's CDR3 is CASSPGQVYGYTF. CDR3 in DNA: TGTGCCAGCAGCCCAGGACAGGTCTATGGCTACACCTTC.

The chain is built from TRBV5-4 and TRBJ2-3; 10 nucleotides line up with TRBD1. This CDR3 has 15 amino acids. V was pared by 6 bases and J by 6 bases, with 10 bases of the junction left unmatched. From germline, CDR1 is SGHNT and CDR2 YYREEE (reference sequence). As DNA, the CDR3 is TGTGCCAGCAACCCGGGACAGGGGATTTTCGATACGCAGTATTTT. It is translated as CASNPGQGIFDTQYF.

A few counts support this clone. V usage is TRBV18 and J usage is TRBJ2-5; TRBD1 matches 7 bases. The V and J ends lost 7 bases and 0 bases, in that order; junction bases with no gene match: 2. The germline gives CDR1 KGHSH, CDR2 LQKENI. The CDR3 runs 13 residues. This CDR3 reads CASFGTDQETQYF. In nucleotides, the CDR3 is TGTGCCAGCTTCGGGACAGACCAAGAGACCCAGTACTTC.

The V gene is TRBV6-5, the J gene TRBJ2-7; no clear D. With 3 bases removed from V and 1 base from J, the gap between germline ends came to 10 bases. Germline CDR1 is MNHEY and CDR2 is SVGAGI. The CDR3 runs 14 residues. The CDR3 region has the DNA TGTGCCAGCAGTTATTTTGTCGGATCCTACGAGCAGTACTTC. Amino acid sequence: CASSYFVGSYEQYF.

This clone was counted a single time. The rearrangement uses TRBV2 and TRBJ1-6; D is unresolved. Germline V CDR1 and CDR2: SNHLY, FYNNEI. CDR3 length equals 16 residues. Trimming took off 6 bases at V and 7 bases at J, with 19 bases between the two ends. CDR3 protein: CASSKEARGANSPLHF. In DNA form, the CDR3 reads TGTGCCAGCAGCAAGGAAGCGAGAGGCGCGAATTCACCCCTCCACTTT.